The T cell receptor (beta chain) described here comes from a study of CD8 T cells in Susac syndrome. An amount of RNA that ranged from roughly 0.45 to 1 ug was reverse transcribed with random hexamers. One entry per CDR3 protein results from TCRdb running MiXCR on the immunoSEQ multiplex PCR reads. There are some 300,000 distinct CDR3 sequences in the sample; approximately 89% occur only once, and less than 0.2% lies in the top ten. CDR1 and CDR2 from the germline V gene are DFQATT and SNEGSKA (reference sequence). The V end was cut by 6 bases, the J end by 7 bases, with 12 bases between. The CDR3 consists of 11 residues.

The J gene is TRBJ1-2, the V gene TRBV20-1; D remains ambiguous. The clonotype originates from a human donor with multiple sclerosis. Specimen: CD8+ T cells from PBMCs. The CDR3 bases are TGCAGTGCCCCGGCCCGGTTTGGCTACACCTTC. Translation gives CSAPARFGYTF.